The clone carrying this T cell receptor (beta chain) was picked up a small number of times. Its cognate antigen is unknown. This specimen comes from a study of cytomegalovirus exposure and HLA in healthy donors. Study-level findings and limits: As was reported, the classifier diagnosed cytomegalovirus status with high specificity and sensitivity. Rarity marked most TCR sequences, yet some public TCRs occurred in many donors. Most likely, a cluster of highly shared sequence variants arose as a sequencing artifact. One variant, a missense change in DCLRE1C, was linked in a later analysis to TCR beta V- and J-gene trimming.

This PCR relied on a set of 60 Vbeta primers and 13 Jbeta primers. Profiling relied on immunoSEQ multiplex PCR, and the TCRdb table lists in-frame clones only, not all of them. Among 65,000 to 85,000 clones listed, about four fifths were seen once. Trimming pared 6 bases from V and 1 base from J, leaving 15 bases between. Looked up from germline, CDR1 is SGHAT and CDR2 is FQNNGV. The CDR3 is 15 residues long. The clonotype comes from a male donor in good health and CMV-seropositive. The material sequenced was PBMCs. The genes are TRBV11-2 and TRBJ1-2; D is possibly TRBD1 (5 bases). In nucleotides, the CDR3 is TGTGCCAGCAGTCCTGGGGGGGGTCGTAACTATGGCTACACCTTC. It yields the protein CASSPGGGRNYGYTF.